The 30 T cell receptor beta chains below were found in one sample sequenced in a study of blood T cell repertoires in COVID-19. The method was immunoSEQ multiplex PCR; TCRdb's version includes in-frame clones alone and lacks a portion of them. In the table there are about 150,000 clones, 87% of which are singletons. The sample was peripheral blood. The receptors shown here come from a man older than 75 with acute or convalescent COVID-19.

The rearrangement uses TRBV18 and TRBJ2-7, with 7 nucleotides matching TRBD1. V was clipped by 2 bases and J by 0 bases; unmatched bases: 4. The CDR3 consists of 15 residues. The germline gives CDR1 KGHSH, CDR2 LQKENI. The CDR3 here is CASSPGTALSYEQYF. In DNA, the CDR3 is TGTGCCAGCTCACCAGGGACAGCCCTCTCCTACGAGCAGTACTTC.

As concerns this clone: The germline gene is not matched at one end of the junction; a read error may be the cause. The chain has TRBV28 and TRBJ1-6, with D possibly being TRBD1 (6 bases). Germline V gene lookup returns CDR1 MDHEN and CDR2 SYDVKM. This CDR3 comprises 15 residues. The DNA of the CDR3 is TGTGCCAGCACTCCGGGGGGCTCCAATAATTCACCCCTCCACTTT. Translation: CASTPGGSNNSPLHF.

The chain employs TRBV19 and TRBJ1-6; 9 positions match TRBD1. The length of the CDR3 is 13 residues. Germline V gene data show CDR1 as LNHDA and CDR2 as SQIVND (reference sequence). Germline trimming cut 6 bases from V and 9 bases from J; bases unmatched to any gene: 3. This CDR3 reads CASRSGQGSPLHF. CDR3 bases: TGTGCCAGTAGGTCGGGACAGGGTTCACCCCTCCACTTT.

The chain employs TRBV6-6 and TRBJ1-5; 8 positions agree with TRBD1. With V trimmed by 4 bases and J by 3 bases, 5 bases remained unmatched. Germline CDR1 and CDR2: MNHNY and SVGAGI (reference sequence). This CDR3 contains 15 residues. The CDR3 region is CASSSGQADNQPQHF. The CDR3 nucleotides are TGTGCCAGCAGTTCGGGACAGGCAGACAATCAGCCCCAGCATTTT.

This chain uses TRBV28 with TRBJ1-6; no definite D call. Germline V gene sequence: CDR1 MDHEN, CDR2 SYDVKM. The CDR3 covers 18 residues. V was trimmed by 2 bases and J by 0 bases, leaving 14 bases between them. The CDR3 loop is CASSLGWGVLSYNSPLHF. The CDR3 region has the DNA TGTGCCAGCAGTTTAGGTTGGGGAGTTCTCTCCTATAATTCACCCCTCCACTTT.

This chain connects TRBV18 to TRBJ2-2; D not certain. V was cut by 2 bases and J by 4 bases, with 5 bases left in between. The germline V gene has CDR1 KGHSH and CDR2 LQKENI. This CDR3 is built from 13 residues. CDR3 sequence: CASSPGLTGELFF. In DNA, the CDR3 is TGTGCCAGCTCACCAGGGCTCACCGGGGAGCTGTTTTTT. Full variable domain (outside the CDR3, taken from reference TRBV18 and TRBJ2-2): NAGVMQNPRHLVRRRGQEARLRCSPMKGHSHVYWYRQLPEEGLKFMVYLQKENIIDESGMPKERFSAEFPKEGPSILRIQQVVRGDSAAYFCASSPGLTGELFFGEGSRLTVL.

This chain's CDR3 is CASSLVGQGNNEQFF. CDR3 sequence (DNA): TGTGCCAGCAGCTTAGTTGGACAGGGGAACAATGAGCAGTTCTTC. The gene calls are TRBV11-2 and TRBJ2-1; 9 bases are a match to TRBD1. This CDR3 comprises 15 residues. Germline lookup yields CDR1 SGHAT and CDR2 FQNNGV. V shed 1 base and J 5 bases; nucleotides not matched to a gene: 3.

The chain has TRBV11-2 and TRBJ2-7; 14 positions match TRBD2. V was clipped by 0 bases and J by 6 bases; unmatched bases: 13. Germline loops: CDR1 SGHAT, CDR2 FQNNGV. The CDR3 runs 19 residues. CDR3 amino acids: CASSLEGLAGAGLGSEQYF. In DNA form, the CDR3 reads TGTGCCAGCAGCTTAGAGGGACTAGCGGGAGCGGGACTGGGCAGCGAGCAGTACTTC.

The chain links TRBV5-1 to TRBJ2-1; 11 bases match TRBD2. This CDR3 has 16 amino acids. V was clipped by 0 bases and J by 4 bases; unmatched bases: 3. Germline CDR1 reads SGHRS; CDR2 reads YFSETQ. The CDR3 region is CASSLGGTSGYNEQFF. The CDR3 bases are TGCGCCAGCAGCTTGGGGGGGACTAGCGGTTACAATGAGCAGTTCTTC.

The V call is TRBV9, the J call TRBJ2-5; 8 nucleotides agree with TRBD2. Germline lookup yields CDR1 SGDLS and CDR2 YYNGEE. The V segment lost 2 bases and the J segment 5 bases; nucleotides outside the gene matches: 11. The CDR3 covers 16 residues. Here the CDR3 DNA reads TGTGCCAGCAGCGTCAACACGGGGGGGCGAGGGGAGACCCAGTACTTC. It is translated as CASSVNTGGRGETQYF.

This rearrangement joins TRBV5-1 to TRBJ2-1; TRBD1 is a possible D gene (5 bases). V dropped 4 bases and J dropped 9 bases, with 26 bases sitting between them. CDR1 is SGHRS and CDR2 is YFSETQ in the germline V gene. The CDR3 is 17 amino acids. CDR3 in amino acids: CASSPHPGKTLGSEQFF. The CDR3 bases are TGCGCCAGCAGCCCACACCCAGGGAAGACGTTGGGTAGTGAGCAGTTCTTC.

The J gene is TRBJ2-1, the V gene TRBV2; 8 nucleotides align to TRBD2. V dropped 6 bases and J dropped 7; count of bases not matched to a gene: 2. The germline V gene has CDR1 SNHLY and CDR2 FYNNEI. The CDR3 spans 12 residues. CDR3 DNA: TGTGCCAGCAGGGGCGGGGGGAATGAGCAGTTCTTC. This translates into CASRGGGNEQFF.

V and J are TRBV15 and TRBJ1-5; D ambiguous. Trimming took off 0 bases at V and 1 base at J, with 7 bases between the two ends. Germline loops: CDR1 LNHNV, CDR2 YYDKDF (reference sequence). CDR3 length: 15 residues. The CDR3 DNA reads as TGTGCCACCAGCAGAGATTTACTGAGCAATCAGCCCCAGCATTTT. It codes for CATSRDLLSNQPQHF. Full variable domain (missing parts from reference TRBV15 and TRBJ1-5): DAMVIQNPRYQVTQFGKPVTLSCSQTLNHNVMYWYQQKSSQAPKLLFHYYDKDFNNEADTPDNFQSRRPNTSFCFLDIRSPGLGDTAMYLCATSRDLLSNQPQHFGDGTRLSIL.

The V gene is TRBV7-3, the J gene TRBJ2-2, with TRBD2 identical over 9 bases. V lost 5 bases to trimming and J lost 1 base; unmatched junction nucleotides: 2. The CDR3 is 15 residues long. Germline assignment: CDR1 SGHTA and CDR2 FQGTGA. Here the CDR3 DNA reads TGTGCCAGCAGCCTAGCGGGGCAGAACACCGGGGAGCTGTTTTTT. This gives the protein CASSLAGQNTGELFF. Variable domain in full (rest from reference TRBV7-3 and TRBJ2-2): GAGVSQTPSNKVTEKGKYVELRCDPISGHTALYWYRQSLGQGPEFLIYFQGTGAADDSGLPNDRFFAVRPEGSVSTLKIQRTERGDSAVYLCASSLAGQNTGELFFGEGSRLTVL.

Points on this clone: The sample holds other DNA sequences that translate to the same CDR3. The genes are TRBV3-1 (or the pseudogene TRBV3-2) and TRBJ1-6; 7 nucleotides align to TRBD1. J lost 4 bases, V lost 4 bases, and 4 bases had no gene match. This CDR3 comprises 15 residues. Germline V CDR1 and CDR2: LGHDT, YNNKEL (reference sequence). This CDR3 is CASSPPGQYNSPLHF. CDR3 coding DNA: TGTGCCAGCAGCCCACCGGGACAGTATAATTCACCCCTCCACTTT.

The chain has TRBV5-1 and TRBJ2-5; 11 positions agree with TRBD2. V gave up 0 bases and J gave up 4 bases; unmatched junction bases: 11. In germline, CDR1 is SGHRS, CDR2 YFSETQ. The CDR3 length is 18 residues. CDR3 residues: CASSLAKFSGGAGETQYF. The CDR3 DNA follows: TGCGCCAGCAGCTTGGCTAAATTTAGCGGGGGGGCCGGAGAGACCCAGTACTTC.

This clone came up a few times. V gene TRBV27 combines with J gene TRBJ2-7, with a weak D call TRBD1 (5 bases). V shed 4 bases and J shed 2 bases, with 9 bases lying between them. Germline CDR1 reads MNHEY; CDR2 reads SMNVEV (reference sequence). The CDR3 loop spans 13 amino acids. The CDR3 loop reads CASSSRTTYEQYF. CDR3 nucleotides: TGTGCCAGCAGTTCACGGACAACCTACGAGCAGTACTTC.

This CDR3 reads CASSLNIGAGANVLTF. CDR3 DNA sequence: TGCGCCAGCAGCTTAAATATAGGGGCTGGGGCCAACGTCCTGACTTTC. The J gene is TRBJ2-6, the V gene TRBV5-1; a weak D match, TRBD1 (5 bases). CDR3 length: 16 amino acids. The V end lost 2 bases, the J end lost 2 bases, and 11 bases lay between the germline ends. Germline V CDR1 and CDR2: SGHRS, YFSETQ.

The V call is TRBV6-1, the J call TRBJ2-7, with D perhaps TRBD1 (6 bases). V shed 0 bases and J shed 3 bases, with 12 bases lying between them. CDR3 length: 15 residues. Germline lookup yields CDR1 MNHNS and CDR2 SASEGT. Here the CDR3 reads CASSEASGRGYEQYF. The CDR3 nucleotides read TGTGCCAGCAGTGAAGCGTCGGGCAGGGGCTACGAGCAGTACTTC.

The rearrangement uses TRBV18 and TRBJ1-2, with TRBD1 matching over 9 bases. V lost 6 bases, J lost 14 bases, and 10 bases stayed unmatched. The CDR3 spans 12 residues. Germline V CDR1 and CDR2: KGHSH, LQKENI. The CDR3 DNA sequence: TGTGCCAGCTCCCGGGACAGGGACGCCGAGACCTTC. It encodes CASSRDRDAETF.

The CDR3 DNA reads TGTGCCAGCAGGGGGGACAGGGGGCTGACTGAAGCTTTCTTT. The encoded protein is CASRGDRGLTEAFF. The genes are TRBV6-5 and TRBJ1-1; 12 bases agree with TRBD1. V lost 6 bases and J lost 5; bases outside the gene matches: 4. Germline lookup yields CDR1 MNHEY and CDR2 SVGAGI. This CDR3 comprises 14 residues.

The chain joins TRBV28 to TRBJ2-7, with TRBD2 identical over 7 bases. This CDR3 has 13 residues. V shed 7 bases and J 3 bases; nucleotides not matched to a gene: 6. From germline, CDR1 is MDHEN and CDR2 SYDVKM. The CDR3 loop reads CASNPKRDYEQYF. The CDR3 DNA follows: TGTGCCAGCAACCCCAAGCGGGACTACGAGCAGTACTTC.

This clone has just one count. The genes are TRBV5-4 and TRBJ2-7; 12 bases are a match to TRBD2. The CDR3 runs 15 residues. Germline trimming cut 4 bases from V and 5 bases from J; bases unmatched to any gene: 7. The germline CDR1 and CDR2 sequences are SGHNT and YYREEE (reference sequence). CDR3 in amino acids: CASSPSGGAFNEQYF. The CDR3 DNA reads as TGTGCCAGCAGCCCTAGCGGGGGGGCCTTCAACGAGCAGTACTTC. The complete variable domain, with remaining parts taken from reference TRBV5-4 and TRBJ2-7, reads ETGVTQSPTHLIKTRGQQVTLRCSSQSGHNTVSWYQQALGQGPQFIFQYYREEENGRGNFPPRFSGLQFPNYSSELNVNALELDDSALYLCASSPSGGAFNEQYFGPGTRLTVT.

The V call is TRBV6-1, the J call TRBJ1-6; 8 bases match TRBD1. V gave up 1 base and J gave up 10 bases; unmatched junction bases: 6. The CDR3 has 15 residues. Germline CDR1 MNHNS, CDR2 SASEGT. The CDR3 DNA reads TGTGCCAGCAGTGAAGTAGGCAGGGGGCGCTCACCCCTCCACTTT. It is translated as CASSEVGRGRSPLHF.

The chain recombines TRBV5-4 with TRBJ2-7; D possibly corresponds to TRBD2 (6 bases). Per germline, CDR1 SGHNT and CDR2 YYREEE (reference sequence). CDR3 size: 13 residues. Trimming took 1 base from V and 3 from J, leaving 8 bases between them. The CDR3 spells CASSLQGGYEQYF. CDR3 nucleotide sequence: TGTGCCAGCAGCTTGCAGGGAGGCTACGAGCAGTACTTC.

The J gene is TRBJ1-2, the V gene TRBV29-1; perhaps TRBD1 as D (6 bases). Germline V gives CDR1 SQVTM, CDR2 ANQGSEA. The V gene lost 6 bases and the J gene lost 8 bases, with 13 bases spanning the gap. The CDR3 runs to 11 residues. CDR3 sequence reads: CSVADRQGYTF. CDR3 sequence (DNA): TGCAGCGTCGCCGACAGGCAAGGCTACACCTTC.

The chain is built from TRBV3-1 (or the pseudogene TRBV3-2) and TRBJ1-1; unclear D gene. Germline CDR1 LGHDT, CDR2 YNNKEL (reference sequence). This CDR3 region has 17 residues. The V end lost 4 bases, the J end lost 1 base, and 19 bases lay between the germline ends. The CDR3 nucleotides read TGTGCCAGCAGCCCTAGAGGAGCGGGTAAGTGGAACACTGAAGCTTTCTTT. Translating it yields CASSPRGAGKWNTEAFF.

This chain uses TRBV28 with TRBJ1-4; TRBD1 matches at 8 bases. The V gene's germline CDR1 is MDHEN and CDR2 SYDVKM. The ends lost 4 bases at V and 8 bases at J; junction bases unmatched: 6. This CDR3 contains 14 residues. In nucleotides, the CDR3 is TGTGCCAGCAGTTCAACAGGGGGTCAGGAAAAACTGTTTTTT. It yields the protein CASSSTGGQEKLFF.

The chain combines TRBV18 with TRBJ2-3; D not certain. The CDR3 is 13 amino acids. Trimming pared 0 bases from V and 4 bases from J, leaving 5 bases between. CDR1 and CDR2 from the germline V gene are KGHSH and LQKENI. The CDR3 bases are TGTGCCAGCTCACCACCCTTTCCAGATACGCAGTATTTT. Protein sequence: CASSPPFPDTQYF. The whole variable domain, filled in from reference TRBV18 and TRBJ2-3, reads NAGVMQNPRHLVRRRGQEARLRCSPMKGHSHVYWYRQLPEEGLKFMVYLQKENIIDESGMPKERFSAEFPKEGPSILRIQQVVRGDSAAYFCASSPPFPDTQYFGPGTRLTVL.

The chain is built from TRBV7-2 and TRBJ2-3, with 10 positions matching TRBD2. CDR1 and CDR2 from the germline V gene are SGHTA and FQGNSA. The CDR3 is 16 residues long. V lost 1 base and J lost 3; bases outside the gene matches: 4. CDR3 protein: CASSLGLAGATDTQYF. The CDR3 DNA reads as TGTGCCAGCAGCTTAGGCCTAGCGGGGGCTACAGATACGCAGTATTTT. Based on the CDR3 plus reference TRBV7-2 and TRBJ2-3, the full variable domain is GAGVSQSPSNKVTEKGKDVELRCDPISGHTALYWYRQSLGQGLEFLIYFQGNSAPDKSGLPSDRFSAERTGGSVSTLTIQRTQQEDSAVYLCASSLGLAGATDTQYFGPGTRLTVL.